The clone carrying this T cell receptor beta chain came up many times. These data are taken from a study of prognosis after radiotherapy for stage I lung cancer. As for the study in general: The roughly 14 male and 6 or 7 female patients were aged about 53 to 90, median around 78 years.

Multiplex PCR, run in two rounds, amplified TCR beta CDR3 from genomic DNA. During first-round PCR, primers specific to each TRBV and TRBJ gene were used. TCRdb used MiXCR to reprocess the multiplex PCR reads, holding one entry per CDR3 protein. The data contain fewer than 40,000 distinct CDR3 sequences, roughly 52% of them singletons. This CDR3 region has 18 residues. J was trimmed by 0 bases and V by 4 bases; bases with no gene match: 10. CDR1 is MNHEY and CDR2 is SVGEGT in the germline V gene. Peripheral blood samples of about 6.2 milliliters were drawn at each of two time points. The sequencing here drew on PBMCs, taken before or after stereotactic body radiation therapy (not recorded which). The rearrangement joins TRBV6-2 or TRBV6-3 to TRBJ2-7, with TRBD2 matching over 12 bases. The receptor was derived from a donor of 50 years or more with non-small cell lung cancer. The CDR3 DNA reads TGTGCCAGCAGTTTCTCTACTAGCGGGAGGACCTCCTCCTACGAGCAGTACTTC. Residues: CASSFSTSGRTSSYEQYF.